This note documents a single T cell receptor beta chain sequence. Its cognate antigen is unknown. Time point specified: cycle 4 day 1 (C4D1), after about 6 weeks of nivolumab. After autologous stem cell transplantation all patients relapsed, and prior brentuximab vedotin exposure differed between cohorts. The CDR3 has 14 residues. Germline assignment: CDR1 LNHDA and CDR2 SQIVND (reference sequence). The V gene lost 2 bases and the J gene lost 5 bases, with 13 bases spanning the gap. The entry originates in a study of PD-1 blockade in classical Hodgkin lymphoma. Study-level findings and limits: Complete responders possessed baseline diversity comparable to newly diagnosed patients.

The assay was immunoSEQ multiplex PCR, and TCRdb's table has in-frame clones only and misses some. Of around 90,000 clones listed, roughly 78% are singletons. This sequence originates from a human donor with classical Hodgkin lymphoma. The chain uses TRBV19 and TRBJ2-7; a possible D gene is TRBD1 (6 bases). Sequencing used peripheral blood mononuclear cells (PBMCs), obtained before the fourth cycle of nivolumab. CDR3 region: CASSIKQGNHEQYF. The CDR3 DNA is TGTGCCAGTAGTATAAAACAGGGAAACCACGAGCAGTACTTC.